This T cell receptor (beta chain) was sequenced in a study of T cells after yellow fever vaccination. Study results and caveats: Though weaker, the secondary response peaked faster, on day 5 versus 15. Contaminants from the bulk population, in the form of abundant clonotypes, could be found in FACS-sorted repertoires. Post-booster reappearance was seen for most primary-vaccination clones (about 95% CD4, roughly 86% CD8).

This clonotype occurred a few times. Its antigen remains unidentified. 5'RACE template switching generated TCR cDNA, adding a universal primer site and UMIs. TCRdb called the 5' RACE reads again in MiXCR, with one record for every CDR3 protein. The sample contains 340,000 or so distinct CDR3 sequences, 12% of which appear only once. The CDR3 is made up of 14 amino acids. V was clipped by 0 bases and J by 1 base, with 6 bases between them. Germline loops: CDR1 KGHSH, CDR2 LQKENI. The input for sequencing was CD4+ T cells sorted from PBMCs, taken 15 days after the yellow fever booster vaccination. This TCR derives from a man aged 18 to 29 who received the YFV17D yellow fever vaccine. V and J are TRBV18 and TRBJ2-5; D is uncertain. The CDR3 region has the DNA TGTGCCAGCTCACCACCGGTCCTCCAAGAGACCCAGTACTTC. This encodes CASSPPVLQETQYF.